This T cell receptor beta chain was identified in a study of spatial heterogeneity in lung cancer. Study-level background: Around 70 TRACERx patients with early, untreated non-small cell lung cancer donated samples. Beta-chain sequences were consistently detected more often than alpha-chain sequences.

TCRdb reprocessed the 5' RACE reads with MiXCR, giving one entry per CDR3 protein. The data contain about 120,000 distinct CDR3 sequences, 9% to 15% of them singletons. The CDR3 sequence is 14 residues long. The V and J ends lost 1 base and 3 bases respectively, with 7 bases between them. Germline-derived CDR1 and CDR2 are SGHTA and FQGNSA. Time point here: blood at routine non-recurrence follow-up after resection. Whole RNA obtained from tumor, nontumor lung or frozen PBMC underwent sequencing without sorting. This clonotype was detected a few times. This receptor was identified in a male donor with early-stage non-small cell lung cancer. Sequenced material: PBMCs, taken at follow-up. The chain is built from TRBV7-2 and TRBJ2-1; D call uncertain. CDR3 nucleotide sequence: TGTGCCAGCAGCTTAGAACAGAACTACAATGAGCAGTTCTTC. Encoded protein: CASSLEQNYNEQFF.